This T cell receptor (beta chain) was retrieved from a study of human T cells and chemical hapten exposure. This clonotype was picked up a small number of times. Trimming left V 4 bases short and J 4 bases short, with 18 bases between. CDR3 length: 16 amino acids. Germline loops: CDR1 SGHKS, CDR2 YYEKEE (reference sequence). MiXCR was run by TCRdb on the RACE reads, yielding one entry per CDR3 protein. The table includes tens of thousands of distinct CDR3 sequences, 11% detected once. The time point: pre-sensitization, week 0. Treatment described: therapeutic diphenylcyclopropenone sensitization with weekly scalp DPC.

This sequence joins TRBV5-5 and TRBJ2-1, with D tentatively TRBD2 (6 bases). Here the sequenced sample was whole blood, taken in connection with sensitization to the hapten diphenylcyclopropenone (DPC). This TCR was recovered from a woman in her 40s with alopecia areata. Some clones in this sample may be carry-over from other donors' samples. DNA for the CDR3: TGTGCCAGCAGCCGTGGAGGGCCCGTGGGATACAATGAGCAGTTCTTC. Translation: CASSRGGPVGYNEQFF.